This entry describes one TCR beta chain. The CDR3 runs 15 residues. Deletions cut 0 bases from V and 9 bases from J, with 15 bases between. Germline CDR1 and CDR2: SGHNT and YENEEA. The time point is: cycle 4 day 1 (C4D1), after about 6 weeks of nivolumab. Patients all relapsed after autologous stem cell transplantation, and there was variation in brentuximab vedotin exposure. The authors purified CD4+ T cells from thawed PBMCs by magnetic negative selection. The source of the sample is a study of PD-1 blockade in classical Hodgkin lymphoma. Profiled with immunoSEQ multiplex PCR; TCRdb holds only in-frame clones, not every one. The sample shows 10,000 to 15,000 clones, approximately 80% of them seen only once.

The source was CD4+ T cells from blood, collected before the fourth cycle of nivolumab. This TCR was sampled from a human donor with classical Hodgkin lymphoma. V is TRBV11-3 and J is TRBJ2-1; D is ambiguous. CDR3 coding DNA: TGTGCCAGCAGCTTAGATGGGAACGGAGCCCCTGAGCAGTTCTTC. Translating gives CASSLDGNGAPEQFF.